The clone carrying this T cell receptor beta chain appeared many times. The target antigen is unknown. It was with previously described methods and listed TCR primers that bulk TCR libraries were made. TCRdb reprocessed the PCR reads via MiXCR and lists one record per CDR3 protein. The data hold roughly 86,000 distinct CDR3 sequences, with 15% to 20% observed a single time. These data belong to a study of molecular identifiers for immune sequencing clone quantification. Points from the study as a whole: It was shown that clones above 20 RNA copies held over 97% of effector molecules, but under 1% in naive cells. Molecules of identical TCR sharing a barcode could underestimate highly expanded clone sizes.

Sorting recovered naive CD8 T cells on a CD8+CD4-CCR7+CD45RA+ profile. Germline trimming cut 0 bases from V and 6 bases from J; bases unmatched to any gene: 6. This CDR3 spans 16 amino acids. Germline CDR1 and CDR2: MNHEY and SVGAGI. The V and J genes are TRBV6-5 and TRBJ2-1; 9 nucleotides agree with TRBD2. The sequenced material came from naive CD8+ T cells from blood, with Jurkat cell RNA spiked in. The subset is: FACS-sorted CD8+CD4-CCR7+CD45RA+ naive T cells. The receptor comes from a human donor in good health. Some libraries in this study had Jurkat cell RNA spiked in. This chain's CDR3 is CASSYSILAGTNEQFF. The CDR3 DNA follows: TGTGCCAGCAGTTACTCGATCCTAGCGGGAACCAATGAGCAGTTCTTC.